These 10 T cell receptor beta chains came from one sample sequenced in a study of T cell changes during pregnancy in multiple sclerosis. Using immunoSEQ multiplex PCR, the repertoire was profiled, and TCRdb retains in-frame clones only, with some absent. The profile shows roughly 69,000 clones, just over 90% of them singletons. Sequenced material: peripheral blood, taken in the third trimester of pregnancy. Receptors were obtained from a female donor with multiple sclerosis, enrolled in a pregnancy study.

The chain is built from TRBV2 and TRBJ2-5; 11 bases match TRBD2. The CDR3 has 15 amino acids. Losses at the gene ends were 4 bases for V and 1 base for J; bases not matched to a gene: 2. CDR1 is SNHLY, CDR2 FYNNEI, per germline. CDR3 DNA: TGTGCCAGCAGTGGACTAGCGGGGATCCAAGAGACCCAGTACTTC. This translates into CASSGLAGIQETQYF.

V and J are TRBV9 and TRBJ2-3; 10 bases are shared with TRBD2. The J segment lost 0 bases and the V segment lost 2 bases, leaving 9 bases of the junction unmatched. The CDR3 length is 18 residues. Per germline, CDR1 SGDLS and CDR2 YYNGEE. CDR3 protein: CASSVSGGLGVSTDTQYF. The CDR3 coding sequence is TGTGCCAGCAGCGTTAGCGGGGGGCTGGGGGTGAGCACAGATACGCAGTATTTT.

The rearrangement links TRBV9 to TRBJ2-7; the match to TRBD2 covers 8 bases. Germline CDR1 SGDLS, CDR2 YYNGEE. This CDR3 has 15 amino acids. Trimming took 0 bases from V and 4 from J; bases not matched to a gene: 6. CDR3 protein: CASSVDVGLGYEQYF. Here the CDR3 DNA reads TGTGCCAGCAGCGTAGATGTGGGACTAGGGTACGAGCAGTACTTC.

The rearrangement links TRBV5-4 to TRBJ2-5; D is perhaps TRBD2 (5 bases). CDR1 is SGHNT, CDR2 YYREEE, per germline (reference sequence). CDR3 length: 14 residues. The germline V and J ends were trimmed by 0 bases and 3 bases, with 9 bases remaining between them. The CDR3 nucleotides are TGTGCCAGCAGCTTGGTCGGGAATAAAGAGACCCAGTACTTC. It codes for CASSLVGNKETQYF.

Only a few counts were recorded for this clone. The V call is TRBV10-2, the J call TRBJ2-2; D perhaps matches TRBD2 (5 bases). The germline gives CDR1 WSHSY, CDR2 SAAADI. This CDR3 region has 14 residues. With 7 bases removed from V and 4 bases from J, the gap between germline ends came to 13 bases. This chain's CDR3 is CASNSGESTGELFF. The CDR3 nucleotides are TGCGCCAGCAATTCCGGGGAAAGCACCGGGGAGCTGTTTTTT.

The chain carries TRBV5-4 and TRBJ2-2, with D possibly TRBD1 on 5 matching bases. The V end lost 0 bases, the J end lost 7 bases, and 10 bases lay between the germline ends. Per germline, CDR1 SGHNT and CDR2 YYREEE (reference sequence). The CDR3 is made up of 14 amino acids. This CDR3 is CASSLVTVSGELFF. The CDR3 coding sequence is TGTGCCAGCAGCTTGGTGACAGTTAGCGGGGAGCTGTTTTTT. The variable domain in full, with the rest retrieved from reference TRBV5-4 and TRBJ2-2, is ETGVTQSPTHLIKTRGQQVTLRCSSQSGHNTVSWYQQALGQGPQFIFQYYREEENGRGNFPPRFSGLQFPNYSSELNVNALELDDSALYLCASSLVTVSGELFFGEGSRLTVL.

On this clone itself: Other DNA sequences in this sample translate to the same CDR3. V is TRBV5-6 and J is TRBJ1-2; 10 bases match TRBD1. The CDR3 is made up of 15 amino acids. J was trimmed by 11 bases and V by 0 bases; bases with no gene match: 10. CDR1 and CDR2 (germline): SGHDT, YYEEEE. CDR3 sequence: CASSLGWTGGLGYTF. CDR3 DNA sequence: TGTGCCAGCAGCTTGGGCTGGACAGGGGGTTTGGGTTACACCTTC.

V and J are TRBV7-6 and TRBJ1-2, with no clear D. Germline V gene lookup returns CDR1 SGHVS and CDR2 FNYEAQ. Trimming took off 1 base at V and 8 bases at J, with 14 bases between the two ends. This CDR3 is 14 amino acids long. CDR3 in DNA: TGTGCCAGCAGCTTAGGTACAGAAGATCAGGGCTACACCTTC. Residues: CASSLGTEDQGYTF.

The chain uses TRBV5-4 and TRBJ2-5; D is perhaps TRBD1 (5 bases). The V gene lost 3 bases and the J gene lost 7 bases, with 10 bases spanning the gap. CDR3 length equals 12 residues. Germline V lookup: CDR1 SGHNT, CDR2 YYREEE (reference sequence). The CDR3 is CASSSTQGTQYF. CDR3 nucleotides: TGTGCCAGCAGCTCCACCCAGGGGACCCAGTACTTC.

This clone came up once. This chain joins TRBV10-3 and TRBJ1-2; 9 bases align to TRBD1. Germline V gives CDR1 ENHRY, CDR2 SYGVKD. The CDR3 is 15 amino acids. V was clipped by 3 bases and J by 2 bases; unmatched bases: 4. The CDR3: CAISDQGQGNYGYTF. The DNA for the CDR3 is TGTGCCATCAGTGATCAGGGACAGGGCAACTATGGCTACACCTTC.